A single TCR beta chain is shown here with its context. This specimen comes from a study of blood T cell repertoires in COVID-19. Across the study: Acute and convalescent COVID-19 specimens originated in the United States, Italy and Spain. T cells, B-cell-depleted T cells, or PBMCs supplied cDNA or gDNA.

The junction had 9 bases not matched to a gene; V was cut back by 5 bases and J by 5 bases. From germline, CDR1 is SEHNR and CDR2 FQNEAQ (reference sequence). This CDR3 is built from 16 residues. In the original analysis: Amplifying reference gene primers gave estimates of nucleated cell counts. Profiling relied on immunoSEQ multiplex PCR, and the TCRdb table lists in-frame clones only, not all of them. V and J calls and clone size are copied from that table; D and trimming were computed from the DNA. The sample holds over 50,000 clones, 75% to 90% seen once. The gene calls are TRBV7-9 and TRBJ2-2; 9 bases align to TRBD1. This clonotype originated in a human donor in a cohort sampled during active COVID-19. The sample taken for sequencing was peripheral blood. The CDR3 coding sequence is TGTGCCAGCAGCCACTCGGACAGGGGAAGTACCGGGGAGCTGTTTTTT. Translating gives CASSHSDRGSTGELFF.